Listed here are 11 T cell receptor beta chains from one sample, sequenced in a study of CD8 T cells in Susac syndrome. The authors reverse transcribed 0.5 to 1 ug RNA with random hexamers. TCRdb called the immunoSEQ multiplex PCR reads again in MiXCR, with one record for every CDR3 protein. The data hold 130,000 or so distinct CDR3 sequences, with just under 95% observed a single time. Sequencing input: CD8+ T cells from PBMCs. Receptors were obtained from a human donor with Susac syndrome.

This chain connects TRBV7-3 to TRBJ2-1; 8 nucleotides agree with TRBD1. The V gene's germline CDR1 is SGHTA and CDR2 FQGTGA. J was trimmed by 6 bases and V by 5 bases; bases with no gene match: 6. The CDR3 is made up of 14 amino acids. In DNA form, the CDR3 reads TGTGCCAGCAGCCCCAAAGACAGGGGCAATGAGCAGTTCTTC. Its protein is CASSPKDRGNEQFF.

The CDR3 sequence: CASSQEGGGSGYEQYF. The CDR3 bases are TGCGCCAGCAGCCAAGAGGGTGGAGGGTCGGGCTACGAGCAGTACTTC. The rearrangement uses TRBV4-1 and TRBJ2-7, with a tentative D call TRBD2 (6 bases). Trimming shortened V by 0 bases and J by 3 bases, and 15 bases separated the two germline ends. The CDR3 is 16 amino acids. Germline V gene lookup returns CDR1 MGHRA and CDR2 YSYEKL.

This clonotype has just one count. The CDR3 DNA sequence: TGTGCCAGCAGCCAAGAACTAGCGGGGTGGGAGCAGTTCTTC. The encoded protein is CASSQELAGWEQFF. The chain carries TRBV4-2 and TRBJ2-1, with TRBD2 matching 10 bases. J was trimmed by 10 bases and V by 0 bases; bases with no gene match: 3. Per the germline V gene, CDR1 is LGHNA and CDR2 is YNFKEQ. The CDR3 runs to 14 residues.

The chain joins TRBV13 to TRBJ2-7; D not certain. CDR3 length: 14 residues. Trimming took 5 bases from V and 2 from J, leaving 13 bases between them. The germline CDR1 and CDR2 sequences are PRHDT and FYEKMQ (reference sequence). CDR3 bases: TGTGCCAGCAGCCGCCAACGATCTACCTACGAGCAGTACTTC. It encodes CASSRQRSTYEQYF.

This clonotype was recorded once. The V call is TRBV29-1, the J call TRBJ2-7; D not certain. V was shortened by 5 bases and J by 2 bases, with 7 bases between the two germline ends. The V gene's germline CDR1 is SQVTM and CDR2 ANQGSEA. This CDR3 contains 11 residues. CDR3 DNA sequence: TGCAGCGTTCGGCAAGCCTACGAGCAGTACTTC. Its protein product is CSVRQAYEQYF.

This sequence joins TRBV7-2 and TRBJ2-1, with TRBD2 matching 11 bases. After removal of 5 bases from V and 7 bases from J, the junction contained 13 bases not matched to a gene. The CDR3 is made up of 17 amino acids. CDR1 SGHTA and CDR2 FQGNSA come from the germline V gene. The DNA of the CDR3 is TGTGCCAGCAGCCTGTCGACTAGCGGGGCAGCTTGGAATGAGCAGTTCTTC. This translates into CASSLSTSGAAWNEQFF. Complete variable domain (other parts from reference TRBV7-2 and TRBJ2-1): GAGVSQSPSNKVTEKGKDVELRCDPISGHTALYWYRQSLGQGLEFLIYFQGNSAPDKSGLPSDRFSAERTGGSVSTLTIQRTQQEDSAVYLCASSLSTSGAAWNEQFFGPGTRLTVL.

Here the CDR3 DNA reads TGCAGTGCTAGGTCGGGGGGACTAGCGGGGAACTACGAGCAGTACTTC. This translates into CSARSGGLAGNYEQYF. V usage is TRBV20-1 and J usage is TRBJ2-7, with 13 bases identical to TRBD2. CDR3 length: 16 amino acids. V shed 3 bases, J shed 3 bases, and the junction held 8 bases outside the gene matches. Germline CDR1 DFQATT, CDR2 SNEGSKA (reference sequence).

This chain uses TRBV3-1 with TRBJ2-1; 10 nucleotides agree with TRBD1. The CDR3 has 16 amino acids. Per the germline V gene, CDR1 is LGHDT and CDR2 is YNNKEL (reference sequence). The V and J ends lost 3 bases and 4 bases, in that order; junction bases with no gene match: 6. CDR3 nucleotide sequence: TGTGCCAGCAGCCAGGCCGACAGGGGGCTTTACAATGAGCAGTTCTTC. It specifies CASSQADRGLYNEQFF.

V usage is TRBV6-2 or TRBV6-3 and J usage is TRBJ2-1; TRBD1 agrees at 10 bases. The CDR3 length is 14 residues. Unmatched junction bases numbered 4, after V lost 4 bases and J lost 7 bases. Germline CDR1 is MNHEY and CDR2 is SVGEGT. CDR3 nucleotide sequence: TGTGCCAGCAGTTCGACAGGGGGCTTTAATGAGCAGTTCTTC. It is translated as CASSSTGGFNEQFF.

The rearrangement links TRBV7-2 to TRBJ2-7; D is unresolved. CDR3 length: 14 residues. V was clipped by 0 bases and J by 4 bases, with 10 bases between them. CDR1 and CDR2 (germline): SGHTA, FQGNSA. CDR3 sequence reads: CASSLALQSYEQYF. DNA of the CDR3: TGTGCCAGCAGCTTAGCTTTACAGAGTTACGAGCAGTACTTC.

The chain links TRBV6-5 to TRBJ2-7; D may be TRBD2 (5 bases). V was cut by 11 bases and J by 5 bases, with 25 bases left in between. Germline lookup yields CDR1 MNHEY and CDR2 SVGAGI. CDR3 size: 15 residues. CDR3 DNA sequence: TGTGCCGCCGGAGAGGTCCTCGAGGGAACCCACGAGCAGTACTTC. It yields the protein CAAGEVLEGTHEQYF.